This T cell receptor beta chain emerged from a study of OX40 agonist ivuxolimab in advanced cancers. In the study overall: Ivuxolimab, which targeted the costimulatory receptor OX40 (CD134), was an agonistic, fully human IgG2 monoclonal antibody. Intravenous ivuxolimab was administered to patients every 2 weeks at six dose levels: 0.01, 0.1, 0.3, 1.5, 3 and 10 mg/kg. Among the roughly 50 dose-escalation patients, about 19 had hepatocellular carcinoma, 15 melanoma, 9 renal cell carcinoma and 9 head and neck cancer. A male proportion of 70% to 90% and a mean age of 60 years, ranging from about 20 to 85, were recorded for the dose-escalation cohort. Prior anti-PD-1, anti-PD-L1 or anti-CTLA-4 therapy was permitted, and checkpoint inhibitors had been received by around 40% of dose-escalation patients. Three dose-escalation patients achieved partial responses, one with hepatocellular carcinoma and two with cutaneous melanoma. The point of sequencing TCRbeta in the periphery was to test whether ivuxolimab changed TCR sequence diversity and drove clonal T-cell expansion. The paper reports the monotherapy dose-escalation portion (N = 52 patients) of the phase I ivuxolimab trial.

Genomic DNA was extracted from sorted cells for sequencing of the TCRbeta CDR3 region. The immunoSEQ Assay was used for sequencing of TCRbeta CDR3 regions. This is the immuneACCESS table as TCRdb keeps it, with only in-frame sequences that have V and J called. A part of the clones is gone; compared with another copy, unresolved V genes explain less than half, and the rest is unexplained. The sample table holds around 45,000 clones, of which approximately 86% were seen once. Together, the top ten hold around 37% of the sample. A remark on this clone: This clone's antigen is unknown. Base qualities are not recorded, but no much larger clone differs from it by a single base.

Broad study findings and their caveats: At doses from 0.1 to 3.0 mg/kg, clonal expansion was seen in both CD4+ and CD8+ blood T cells between baseline and week 6. In partial responders in the 0.1-3.0 mg/kg groups, normalized peripheral clonal expansion was found to be among the lowest, especially among CD8+ T cells. After ivuxolimab, more expanded clones were found on average in CD8+ T cells than in CD4+ T cells. Antigen specificity was not determined for the clonally expanded peripheral T cells. Low levels of normalized T-cell clonal expansion were also seen in some patients who did not respond.

Patients with autoimmune disease history or receiving systemic immunosuppression were excluded from the trial. Peripheral blood for TCR sequencing was drawn from every dose cohort at baseline, at cycle 4 day 1 and at cycle 7 day 1. Samples came from an open-label, multicenter, first-in-human phase I dose-escalation trial of ivuxolimab. Adults with locally advanced or metastatic head and neck squamous cell, hepatocellular, melanoma or renal cell carcinoma were enrolled in the trial. Before TCR sequencing, CD4+ and CD8+ T cells were separately sorted from peripheral blood. Trimming removed 3 bases from V and 4 bases from J; the gene matches leave 7 bases unexplained. The CDR3 measures 16 amino acids from cysteine to phenylalanine. Of the read, only the CDR3 DNA is kept; its 48 bases are in frame from base 1. Taken from the germline V gene, the CDR1 and CDR2 loops are MRHNA and SNTAGT.

This specimen was CD4+ or CD8+ T cells sorted from blood, taken in a trial of the OX40 agonist ivuxolimab. The source is an adult with an advanced solid tumor such as melanoma, head and neck, liver or kidney cancer. The V and J genes are TRBV6-4 and TRBJ2-3; 10 nucleotides in the junction match TRBD2. The nucleotide sequence is TGTGCCAGCAGTGAGAGCGGGGGGGGACCACCAGATACGCAGTATTTT. This encodes CASSESGGGPPDTQYF.